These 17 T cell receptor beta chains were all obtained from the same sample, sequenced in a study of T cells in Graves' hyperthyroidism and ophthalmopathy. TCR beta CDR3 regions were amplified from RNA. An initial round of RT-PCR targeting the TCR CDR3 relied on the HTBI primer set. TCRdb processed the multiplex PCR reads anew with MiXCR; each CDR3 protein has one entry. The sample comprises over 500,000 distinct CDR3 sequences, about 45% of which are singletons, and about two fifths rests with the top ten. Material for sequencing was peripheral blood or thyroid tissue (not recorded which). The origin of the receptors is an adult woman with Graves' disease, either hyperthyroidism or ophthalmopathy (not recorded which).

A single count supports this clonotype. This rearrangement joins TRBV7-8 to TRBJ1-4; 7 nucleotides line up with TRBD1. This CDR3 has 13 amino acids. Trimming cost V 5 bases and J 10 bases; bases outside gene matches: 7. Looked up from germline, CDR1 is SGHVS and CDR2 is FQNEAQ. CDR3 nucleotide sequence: TGTGCCAGCAGCACGGGACAGAGTGGAAAACTGTTTTTT. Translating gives CASSTGQSGKLFF.

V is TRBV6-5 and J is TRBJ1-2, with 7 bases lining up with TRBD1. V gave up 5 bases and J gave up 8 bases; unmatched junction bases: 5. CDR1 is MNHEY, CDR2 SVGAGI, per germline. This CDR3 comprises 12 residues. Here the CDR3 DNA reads TGTGCCAGCAGTCGGAAAGGGGGCGGCTACACCTTC. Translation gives CASSRKGGGYTF.

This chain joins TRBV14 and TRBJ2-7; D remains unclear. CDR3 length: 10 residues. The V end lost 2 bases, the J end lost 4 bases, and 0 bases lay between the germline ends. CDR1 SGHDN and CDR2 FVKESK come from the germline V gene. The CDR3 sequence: CASSQYEQYF. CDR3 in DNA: TGTGCCAGCAGCCAATACGAGCAGTACTTC.

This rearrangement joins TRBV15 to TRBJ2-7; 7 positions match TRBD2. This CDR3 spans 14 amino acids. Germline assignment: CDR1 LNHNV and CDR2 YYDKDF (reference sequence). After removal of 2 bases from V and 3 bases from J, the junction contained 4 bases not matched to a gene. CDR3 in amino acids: CATSRSGGSYEQYF. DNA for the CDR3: TGTGCCACCAGCAGATCGGGGGGAAGCTACGAGCAGTACTTC.

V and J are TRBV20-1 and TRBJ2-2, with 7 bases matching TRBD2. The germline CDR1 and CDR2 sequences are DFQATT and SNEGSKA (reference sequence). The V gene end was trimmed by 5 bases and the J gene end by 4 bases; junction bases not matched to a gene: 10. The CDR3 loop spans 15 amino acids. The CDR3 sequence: CSALDGGFSTGELFF. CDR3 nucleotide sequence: TGCAGTGCTCTCGACGGGGGGTTCAGCACCGGGGAGCTGTTTTTT.

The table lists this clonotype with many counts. The DNA for the CDR3 is TGCAGCGTTTGCCCGGAAGAGACCCAGTACTTC. Translating gives CSVCPEETQYF. The chain combines TRBV29-1 with TRBJ2-5; no clear D. Trimming left V 5 bases short and J 3 bases short, with 7 bases between. The CDR3 covers 11 residues. CDR1 SQVTM and CDR2 ANQGSEA come from the germline V gene.

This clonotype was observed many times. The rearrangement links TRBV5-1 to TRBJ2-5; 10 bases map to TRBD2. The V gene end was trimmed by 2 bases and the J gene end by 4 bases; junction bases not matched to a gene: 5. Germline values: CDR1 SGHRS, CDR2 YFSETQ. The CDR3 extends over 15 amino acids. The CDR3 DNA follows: TGCGCCAGCAGCTTTCGGCTAGCGGGAGCAGAGACCCAGTACTTC. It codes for CASSFRLAGAETQYF.

As DNA, the CDR3 is TGCAGTGCTAGAGATTTCGGGACAACAGGGGAGCTGTTTTTT. It yields the protein CSARDFGTTGELFF. The chain joins TRBV20-1 to TRBJ2-2; D perhaps matches TRBD1 (6 bases). The germline CDR1 and CDR2 sequences are DFQATT and SNEGSKA (reference sequence). V shed 0 bases and J shed 8 bases, with 13 bases lying between them. The CDR3 covers 14 residues.

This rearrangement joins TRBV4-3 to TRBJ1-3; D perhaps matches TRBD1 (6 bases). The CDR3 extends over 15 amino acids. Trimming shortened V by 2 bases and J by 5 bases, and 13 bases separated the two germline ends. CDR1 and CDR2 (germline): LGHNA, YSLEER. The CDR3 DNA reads TGCGCCAGCAGCCAACTACAGGGTCCGCGAAACACCATATATTTT. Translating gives CASSQLQGPRNTIYF.

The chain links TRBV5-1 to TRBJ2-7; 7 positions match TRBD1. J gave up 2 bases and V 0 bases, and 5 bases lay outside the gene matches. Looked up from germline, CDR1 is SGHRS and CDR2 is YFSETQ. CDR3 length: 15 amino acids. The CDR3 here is CASSLVGQLTYEQYF. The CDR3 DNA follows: TGCGCCAGCAGCTTGGTGGGACAGCTGACCTACGAGCAGTACTTC.

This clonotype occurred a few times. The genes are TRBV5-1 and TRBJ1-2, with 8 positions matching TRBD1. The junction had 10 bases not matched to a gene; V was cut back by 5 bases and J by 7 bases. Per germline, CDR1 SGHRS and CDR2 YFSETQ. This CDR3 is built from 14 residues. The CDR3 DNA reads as TGCGCCAGCAGTCTGTCGACAGGGGCCCCTGGCTACACCTTC. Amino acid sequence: CASSLSTGAPGYTF.

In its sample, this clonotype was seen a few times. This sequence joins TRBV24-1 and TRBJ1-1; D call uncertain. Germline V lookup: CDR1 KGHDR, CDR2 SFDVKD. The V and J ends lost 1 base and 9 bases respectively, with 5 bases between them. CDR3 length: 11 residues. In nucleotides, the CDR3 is TGTGCCACCAGTGATTTCGAGCAAGCTTTCTTT. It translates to CATSDFEQAFF.

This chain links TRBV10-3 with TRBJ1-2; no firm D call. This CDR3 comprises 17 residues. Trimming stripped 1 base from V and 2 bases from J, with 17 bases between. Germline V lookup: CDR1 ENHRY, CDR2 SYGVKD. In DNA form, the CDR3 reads TGTGCCATCAGTGAGTTCAGTATCCGGGTTAAGAACTATGGCTACACCTTC. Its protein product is CAISEFSIRVKNYGYTF.

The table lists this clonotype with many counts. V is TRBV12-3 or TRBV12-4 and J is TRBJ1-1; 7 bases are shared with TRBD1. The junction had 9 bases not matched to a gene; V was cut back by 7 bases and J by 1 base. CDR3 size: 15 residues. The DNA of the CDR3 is TGTGCCAGCACCTCCCCGGACAGGTCGAACACTGAAGCTTTCTTT. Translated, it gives CASTSPDRSNTEAFF.

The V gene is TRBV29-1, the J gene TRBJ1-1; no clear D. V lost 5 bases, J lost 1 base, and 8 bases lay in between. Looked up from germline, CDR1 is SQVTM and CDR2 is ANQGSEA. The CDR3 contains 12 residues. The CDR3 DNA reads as TGCAGCGTTCGGTTCAGGAACACTGAAGCTTTCTTT. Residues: CSVRFRNTEAFF.

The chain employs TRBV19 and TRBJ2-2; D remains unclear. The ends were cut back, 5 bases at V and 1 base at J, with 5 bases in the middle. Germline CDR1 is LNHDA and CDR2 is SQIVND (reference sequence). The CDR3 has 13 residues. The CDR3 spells CASSAVNTGELFF. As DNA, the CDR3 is TGTGCCAGTAGTGCGGTGAACACCGGGGAGCTGTTTTTT.

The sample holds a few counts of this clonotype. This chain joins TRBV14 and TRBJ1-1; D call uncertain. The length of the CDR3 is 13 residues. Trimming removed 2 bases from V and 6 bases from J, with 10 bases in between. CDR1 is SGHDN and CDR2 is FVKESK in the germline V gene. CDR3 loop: CASSQPGGAEAFF. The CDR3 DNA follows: TGTGCCAGCAGCCAACCGGGCGGAGCTGAAGCTTTCTTT.